The rows below give T cell receptor beta chains drawn from one sample of a study of shared clonotypes between healthy human individuals. Data came from immunoSEQ multiplex PCR; TCRdb stores just in-frame clones and leaves some out. The repertoire holds 470,000 or so clones, with around 73% as singletons. Source material: PBMCs. The receptors originated from a woman between 40 and 50 years old in good health. Some clones in this sample may be carry-over from other donors' samples. The CDR3 runs from the conserved cysteine through the conserved F or W. Fields, in order: CDR3 protein, CDR3 DNA, clone size, V gene, CDR3 length, J gene, D gene. A D gene is named only where the DNA matches it firmly. Only some rows state a clone size, as once, few, many or a class for expanded clones.

CASSSTFPPYEQYF TGCGCCAGCAGCTCCACCTTCCCCCCCTACGAGCAGTACTTC - TRBV5-1 14 TRBJ2-7 -
CSVRDSQETQYF TGCAGCGTCCGGGACAGTCAAGAGACCCAGTACTTC few TRBV29-1 12 TRBJ2-5 TRBD1
CASSLGVAGPSYEQYF TGTGCCAGCAGTTTAGGGGTAGCGGGACCTTCCTACGAGCAGTACTTC - TRBV28 16 TRBJ2-7 TRBD2
CASRGLRWTEAFF TGTGCCAGCAGGGGGCTCCGTTGGACTGAAGCTTTCTTT - TRBV2 13 TRBJ1-1 -
CASRSWGDNEQFF TGTGCCAGCCGCTCTTGGGGGGACAATGAGCAGTTCTTC few TRBV7-9 13 TRBJ2-1 -
CASSQGLAGGGMDTQYF TGCGCCAGCAGCCAAGGGCTAGCGGGAGGAGGGATGGATACGCAGTATTTT - TRBV4-1 17 TRBJ2-3 TRBD2
CASSPGSRGEQFF TGTGCCAGCAGCCCCGGGAGCCGGGGGGAGCAGTTCTTC - TRBV11-2 13 TRBJ2-1 -
CASSLTGPDTQYF TGTGCCAGCAGCTTGACAGGTCCTGATACGCAGTATTTT - TRBV7-3 13 TRBJ2-3 -
CASSLAGGAGYEQYF TGTGCCAGCAGTTTGGCTGGGGGCGCGGGCTACGAGCAGTACTTC few TRBV28 15 TRBJ2-7 -
CASSTDRGNEQFF TGTGCCAGCAGCACGGACAGGGGAAATGAGCAGTTCTTC once TRBV11-2 13 TRBJ2-1 TRBD1
CASSPGLWDNQPQHF TGTGCCAGCAGCCCGGGACTCTGGGACAATCAGCCCCAGCATTTT - TRBV7-6 15 TRBJ1-5 -
CASRKGTGSISSYNSPLHF TGTGCCAGCCGCAAGGGGACAGGATCTATTAGCTCCTATAATTCACCCCTCCACTTC - TRBV28 19 TRBJ1-6 TRBD1
CASSKGTGANTEAFF TGTGCCAGCAGCAAAGGGACAGGGGCTAACACTGAAGCTTTCTTT - TRBV5-4 15 TRBJ1-1 TRBD1
CASRDSTSGNTIYF TGTGCCAGCAGAGACAGCACCTCTGGAAACACCATATATTTT - TRBV28 14 TRBJ1-3 -
CSALAGAEYEQYF TGCAGCGCTTTAGCGGGAGCGGAGTACGAGCAGTACTTC few TRBV29-1 13 TRBJ2-7 TRBD2
CASSRGSVSSYEQYF TGTGCCAGCAGCCGGGGGTCTGTGAGCTCCTACGAGCAGTACTTC - TRBV6-5 15 TRBJ2-7 -
CASSLFASGETQYF TGTGCCAGCAGCTTATTTGCTAGCGGTGAGACCCAGTACTTC - TRBV11-2 14 TRBJ2-5 TRBD2
CASSQATGARTDTQYF TGCGCCAGCAGCCAAGCGACAGGGGCGCGGACAGATACGCAGTATTTT - TRBV4-1 16 TRBJ2-3 TRBD1
CASSLIERPQHF TGTGCCAGCAGCCTCATTGAGAGGCCCCAGCATTTT - TRBV28 12 TRBJ1-5 -
CASSANLGLRVEQFF TGTGCCAGCAGCGCTAACCTGGGACTCCGGGTTGAGCAGTTCTTC - TRBV9 15 TRBJ2-1 -
CASGLVSGLAGDDEQFF TGTGCTAGTGGTTTGGTATCGGGACTAGCGGGAGACGATGAGCAGTTCTTC - TRBV12-5 17 TRBJ2-1 TRBD2
CASSLRTDEKLFF TGTGCCAGCAGCCTCCGGACAGATGAAAAACTGTTTTTT - TRBV7-9 13 TRBJ1-4 -